What follows are 26 T cell receptor beta chains derived from one specimen sequenced in a study of cytomegalovirus exposure and HLA in healthy donors. Amplification used 60 Vbeta primers and 13 Jbeta primers. This table comes from immunoSEQ multiplex PCR, and its TCRdb copy is limited to in-frame clones, with some not included. The table has roughly 120,000 clones, 50% to 65% seen once. Sequencing was performed on PBMCs. These receptors were taken from a man aged 35 to 55 in good health and CMV-seropositive.

This chain links TRBV5-1 with TRBJ1-4; TRBD1 matches at 9 bases. V shed 4 bases, J shed 8 bases, and the junction held 9 bases outside the gene matches. The CDR3 is 15 residues long. Germline loops: CDR1 SGHRS, CDR2 YFSETQ. The CDR3 sequence is CASSLRTGEEEKLFF. The CDR3 region has the DNA TGCGCCAGCAGCCTTAGGACAGGGGAGGAAGAAAAACTGTTTTTT.

This clone was seen just once. The chain uses TRBV6-1 and TRBJ2-1, with 9 bases identical to TRBD2. This CDR3 is 16 amino acids long. In germline, CDR1 is MNHNS, CDR2 SASEGT. J lost 8 bases, V lost 1 base, and 9 bases had no gene match. The CDR3 sequence: CASSEGWASGNDEQFF. DNA of the CDR3: TGTGCCAGCAGTGAAGGGTGGGCTAGCGGGAATGATGAGCAGTTCTTC.

This clone came up a few times. The CDR3, as DNA: TGTGCCAGCAGTTACTCGAGCGCGGGGGGCATGGAGCAGTTCTTC. This codes for CASSYSSAGGMEQFF. The V gene is TRBV6-5, the J gene TRBJ2-1; TRBD2 agrees at 8 bases. The CDR3 loop spans 15 amino acids. Per the germline V gene, CDR1 is MNHEY and CDR2 is SVGAGI. With V trimmed by 0 bases and J by 10 bases, 8 bases remained unmatched.

The J gene is TRBJ2-2, the V gene TRBV7-6; the D gene is possibly TRBD2 (6 bases). The CDR3 is made up of 16 amino acids. Trimming cost V 0 bases and J 4 bases, with 12 bases left between them. Germline V gene lookup returns CDR1 SGHVS and CDR2 FNYEAQ. The CDR3 here is CASSLAVGGTTGELFF. The CDR3 region has the DNA TGTGCCAGCAGCTTAGCCGTGGGAGGAACCACCGGGGAGCTGTTTTTT. Combining the CDR3 with reference TRBV7-6 and TRBJ2-2 gives the whole variable domain GAGVSQSPRYKVTKRGQDVALRCDPISGHVSLYWYRQALGQGPEFLTYFNYEAQQDKSGLPNDRFSAERPEGSISTLTIQRTEQRDSAMYRCASSLAVGGTTGELFFGEGSRLTVL.

This chain joins TRBV6-5 and TRBJ2-3; D perhaps matches TRBD1 (6 bases). Per germline, CDR1 MNHEY and CDR2 SVGAGI. The germline V and J ends were trimmed by 6 bases and 2 bases, with 15 bases remaining between them. The CDR3 has 15 residues. The CDR3 DNA reads as TGTGCCAGCAGGGTACAGGGTGAAAACACAGATACGCAGTATTTT. As protein: CASRVQGENTDTQYF.

The chain couples TRBV7-3 to TRBJ2-3; D is ambiguous. The CDR3 length is 14 residues. Trimming took 2 bases from V and 1 from J, leaving 7 bases between them. In germline, CDR1 is SGHTA, CDR2 FQGTGA. The CDR3 loop reads CASSLLGGTDTQYF. The CDR3 DNA follows: TGTGCCAGCAGCTTACTAGGTGGCACAGATACGCAGTATTTT.

This clone was counted between two and nine times. V and J are TRBV7-6 and TRBJ2-5, with 10 bases aligning to TRBD2. Germline assignment: CDR1 SGHVS and CDR2 FNYEAQ. The CDR3 loop spans 16 amino acids. V dropped 1 base and J dropped 2; count of bases not matched to a gene: 4. The CDR3 protein is CASSLETSGLQETQYF. The DNA of the CDR3 is TGTGCCAGCAGCTTAGAGACTAGCGGGTTACAAGAGACCCAGTACTTC.

The gene calls are TRBV2 and TRBJ2-5; TRBD2 agrees at 11 bases. The CDR3 runs to 15 residues. V shed 7 bases, J shed 1 base, and the junction held 5 bases outside the gene matches. Germline values: CDR1 SNHLY, CDR2 FYNNEI. CDR3 coding DNA: TGTGCCAGCAAGAAAGGACTAGCGGGCCAAGAGACCCAGTACTTC. Protein sequence: CASKKGLAGQETQYF. Using reference TRBV2 and TRBJ2-5 for the parts outside the CDR3, the full variable domain is EPEVTQTPSHQVTQMGQEVILRCVPISNHLYFYWYRQILGQKVEFLVSFYNNEISEKSEIFDDQFSVERPDGSNFTLKIRSTKLEDSAMYFCASKKGLAGQETQYFGPGTRLLVL.

This rearrangement joins TRBV1 to TRBJ2-7; TRBD2, the table's D call, lacks a check against the DNA. TRBV1 constitutes a pseudogene. The CDR3 length is 16 residues. The CDR3 region has the DNA TGCACCAGCAGCCAACCCGGACTAGCGGGGACCTACGAGCAGTACTTC. Translated: CTSSQPGLAGTYEQYF.

The rearrangement links TRBV28 to TRBJ2-7, with D possibly TRBD2 on 6 matching bases. The V and J ends lost 3 bases and 6 bases respectively, with 12 bases between them. The CDR3 runs 13 residues. The germline CDR1 and CDR2 sequences are MDHEN and SYDVKM. The CDR3 bases are TGTGCCAGCAGTTTCTCGGGAGCGGGCGAGCAGTACTTC. The encoded protein is CASSFSGAGEQYF. The complete variable domain, with remaining parts taken from reference TRBV28 and TRBJ2-7, reads DVKVTQSSRYLVKRTGEKVFLECVQDMDHENMFWYRQDPGLGLRLIYFSYDVKMKEKGDIPEGYSVSREKKERFSLILESASTNQTSMYLCASSFSGAGEQYFGPGTRLTVT.

The rearrangement joins TRBV5-6 to TRBJ1-1, with unresolved D. In germline, CDR1 is SGHDT, CDR2 YYEEEE. The CDR3 loop spans 12 amino acids. V lost 0 bases and J 4 bases, leaving 4 bases between the germline ends. The CDR3 DNA is TGTGCCAGCAGCTTGGATCGCACTGAAGCTTTCTTT. This encodes CASSLDRTEAFF. Based on the CDR3 plus reference TRBV5-6 and TRBJ1-1, the full variable domain is DAGVTQSPTHLIKTRGQQVTLRCSPKSGHDTVSWYQQALGQGPQFIFQYYEEEERQRGNFPDRFSGHQFPNYSSELNVNALLLGDSALYLCASSLDRTEAFFGQGTRLTVV.

This clone came up a few times. In nucleotides, the CDR3 is TGTGCCATCAGTACTGACAGGGGGATGTCTGAAAAACTGTTTTTT. Amino acids: CAISTDRGMSEKLFF. The V and J genes are TRBV10-3 and TRBJ1-4, with 9 bases identical to TRBD1. Germline CDR1 is ENHRY and CDR2 is SYGVKD. The ends lost 5 bases at V and 7 bases at J; junction bases unmatched: 8. The CDR3 has 15 residues.

In this sample, this clone turned up a few times. The J gene is TRBJ2-3, the V gene TRBV6-6; weak D call: TRBD2 (6 bases). Trimming cost V 4 bases and J 1 base, with 15 bases left between them. Germline V gives CDR1 MNHNY, CDR2 SVGAGI (reference sequence). The CDR3 spans 16 residues. The CDR3 here is CASSFPLAARTDTQYF. CDR3 DNA: TGTGCCAGCAGTTTCCCATTAGCGGCCCGCACAGATACGCAGTATTTT.

This clone appeared a few times. Other nucleotide sequences from this sample produce the same CDR3. The rearrangement uses TRBV27 and TRBJ1-4; D is unclear. Trimming shortened V by 2 bases and J by 8 bases, and 6 bases separated the two germline ends. From germline, CDR1 is MNHEY and CDR2 SMNVEV (reference sequence). CDR3 length: 12 amino acids. The CDR3 DNA sequence: TGTGCCAGCAGTTTACGAGGCGAAAAACTGTTTTTT. Translating gives CASSLRGEKLFF.

The J gene is TRBJ2-7, the V gene TRBV12-5; the D gene is possibly TRBD2 (5 bases). This CDR3 region has 16 residues. Germline V lookup: CDR1 LGHNT, CDR2 FRNRAP. V was cut by 0 bases and J by 2 bases, with 14 bases left in between. This chain's CDR3 is CASGLVGRASTYEQYF. The DNA for the CDR3 is TGTGCTAGTGGTTTGGTAGGGAGAGCGTCCACCTACGAGCAGTACTTC.

This chain connects TRBV7-3 to TRBJ2-2, with 7 nucleotides matching TRBD2. This CDR3 region has 15 residues. Losses at the gene ends were 6 bases for V and 2 bases for J; bases not matched to a gene: 6. CDR1 and CDR2 (germline): SGHTA, FQGTGA. CDR3 sequence: CASRPAGLNTGELFF. For the CDR3, the DNA is TGTGCCAGCAGGCCAGCGGGGTTAAACACCGGGGAGCTGTTTTTT.

The chain joins TRBV6-1 to TRBJ2-5; D not certain. V was pared by 8 bases and J by 4 bases, with 5 bases between. The germline V gene has CDR1 MNHNS and CDR2 SASEGT. This CDR3 region has 10 residues. The CDR3 DNA is TGTGCCAGCCGGTTAGAGACCCAGTACTTC. Its protein is CASRLETQYF.

The chain is built from TRBV5-4 and TRBJ2-2; the match to TRBD1 covers 10 bases. With 4 bases clipped from V and 6 bases from J, the junction kept 21 bases outside the gene matches. The germline gives CDR1 SGHNT, CDR2 YYREEE (reference sequence). The CDR3 sequence is 20 residues long. The CDR3 sequence is CASSRRTGGISAGGSGELFF. The CDR3 DNA reads TGTGCCAGCAGCCGCAGGACAGGGGGAATCTCGGCGGGAGGATCCGGGGAGCTGTTTTTT.

The chain carries TRBV9 and TRBJ2-1; 8 nucleotides align to TRBD1. Germline V lookup: CDR1 SGDLS, CDR2 YYNGEE. The CDR3 runs 17 residues. V shed 4 bases and J 5 bases; nucleotides not matched to a gene: 14. CDR3 in amino acids: CASSPRTGSNLHNEQFF. CDR3 nucleotides: TGTGCCAGCAGCCCCCGGACAGGGAGCAACCTCCACAATGAGCAGTTCTTC.

The V and J genes are TRBV12-5 and TRBJ2-1; no reliable D call. The CDR3 sequence is 20 residues long. Per germline, CDR1 LGHNT and CDR2 FRNRAP. The V and J ends lost 4 bases and 0 bases respectively, with 25 bases between them. The CDR3 spells CASGSPGFQALPTSYNEQFF. In DNA, the CDR3 is TGTGCTAGTGGTTCCCCTGGTTTCCAAGCTCTCCCAACCTCCTACAATGAGCAGTTCTTC.

V is TRBV18 and J is TRBJ1-4, with D unclear. The V and J ends lost 2 bases and 7 bases respectively, with 14 bases between them. CDR3 length: 15 residues. Germline V lookup: CDR1 KGHSH, CDR2 LQKENI. CDR3 DNA: TGTGCCAGCTCACCAAATCGGGAAACCATTGAAAAACTGTTTTTT. The encoded protein is CASSPNRETIEKLFF.

This chain connects TRBV5-5 to TRBJ2-7, with TRBD1 identical over 11 bases. CDR3 length: 15 amino acids. With 0 bases clipped from V and 6 bases from J, the junction kept 5 bases outside the gene matches. The germline V gene has CDR1 SGHKS and CDR2 YYEKEE (reference sequence). DNA of the CDR3: TGTGCCAGCAGCTTGGGGGGAGGGACAGGGGGCGAGCAGTACTTC. Protein: CASSLGGGTGGEQYF. The variable domain in full, completed from reference TRBV5-5 and TRBJ2-7, reads DAGVTQSPTHLIKTRGQQVTLRCSPISGHKSVSWYQQVLGQGPQFIFQYYEKEERGRGNFPDRFSARQFPNYSSELNVNALLLGDSALYLCASSLGGGTGGEQYFGPGTRLTVT.

The CDR3 DNA is TGTGCCAGCAGCTTAGACAGGGACAACACTGAAGCTTTCTTT. It codes for CASSLDRDNTEAFF. The J gene is TRBJ1-1, the V gene TRBV7-3, with TRBD1 matching 7 bases. V was clipped by 2 bases and J by 2 bases; unmatched bases: 2. Germline values: CDR1 SGHTA, CDR2 FQGTGA. The CDR3 is 14 residues long. The full variable domain, completed using reference TRBV7-3 and TRBJ1-1, is GAGVSQTPSNKVTEKGKYVELRCDPISGHTALYWYRQSLGQGPEFLIYFQGTGAADDSGLPNDRFFAVRPEGSVSTLKIQRTERGDSAVYLCASSLDRDNTEAFFGQGTRLTVV.

CDR3 coding DNA: TGTGCCAGCAGCTTGGGTGTCGACAGTAAAGAGACCCAGTACTTC. It yields the protein CASSLGVDSKETQYF. The chain joins TRBV5-4 to TRBJ2-5, with D perhaps TRBD1 (5 bases). The CDR3 is made up of 15 amino acids. CDR1 SGHNT and CDR2 YYREEE come from the germline V gene (reference sequence). V was shortened by 0 bases and J by 3 bases, with 12 bases between the two germline ends.

This clone has a single count. This chain connects TRBV7-9 to TRBJ2-1, with TRBD2 matching 11 bases. CDR3 length equals 16 residues. V trimming: 1 base; J trimming: 2 bases; junction bases outside the gene matches: 1. CDR1 is SEHNR, CDR2 FQNEAQ, per germline (reference sequence). The CDR3 bases are TGTGCCAGCAGCTTAGGACTAGCGGGAACCTACAATGAGCAGTTCTTC. Protein sequence: CASSLGLAGTYNEQFF.

The CDR3, as DNA: TGTGCCAGCAACCCTACTAGCGGGGGGACCGGGGAGCTGTTTTTT. Translating it yields CASNPTSGGTGELFF. The rearrangement links TRBV2 to TRBJ2-2; TRBD2 matches at 12 bases. This CDR3 region has 15 residues. Trimming took 7 bases from V and 5 from J; bases not matched to a gene: 5. The germline V gene has CDR1 SNHLY and CDR2 FYNNEI.